This passage covers 22 T cell receptor beta chains from one sample sequenced in a study of T-cell reconstitution after alpha-beta-depleted transplantation in children. Construction of the TCRbeta library involved unique molecular identifiers. One entry per CDR3 protein, called by TCRdb with MiXCR from the PCR reads. The table records about 640,000 distinct CDR3 sequences, over 10% of them present only once. This specimen was PBMCs, mostly from graft donor cells, taken 360 days after TCRalphabeta/CD19-depleted stem cell transplant. These receptors all stem from a male patient under 18 who had a stem cell transplant for acute myeloid leukemia, so the T cells may come from the graft donor.

This clonotype showed up just a few times. V usage is TRBV29-1 and J usage is TRBJ1-2; 9 nucleotides line up with TRBD1. Germline assignment: CDR1 SQVTM and CDR2 ANQGSEA. Unmatched junction bases numbered 0, after V lost 0 bases and J lost 4 bases. The CDR3 runs to 13 residues. CDR3 amino acids: CSVEEQGAYGYTF. CDR3 nucleotide sequence: TGCAGCGTTGAAGAACAGGGGGCCTATGGCTACACCTTC.

V gene TRBV29-1 combines with J gene TRBJ2-5; D may match TRBD1 or TRBD2 (6 bases each). Germline values: CDR1 SQVTM, CDR2 ANQGSEA. The CDR3 consists of 15 residues. Trimming removed 4 bases at V and 5 bases at J, with 20 bases between. CDR3 residues: CSVAMPRGQFETQYF. The CDR3 coding sequence is TGCAGCGTTGCGATGCCCCGGGGGCAATTTGAGACCCAGTACTTC. The full variable domain, its missing parts supplied by reference TRBV29-1 and TRBJ2-5, is SAVISQKPSRDICQRGTSLTIQCQVDSQVTMMFWYRQQPGQSLTLIATANQGSEATYESGFVIDKFPISRPNLTFSTLTVSNMSPEDSSIYLCSVAMPRGQFETQYFGPGTRLLVL.

V gene TRBV12-3 or TRBV12-4 combines with J gene TRBJ2-7, with 7 bases fitting TRBD1. The CDR3 is 19 amino acids. V lost 5 bases to trimming and J lost 2 bases; unmatched junction nucleotides: 21. CDR3 coding DNA: TGTGCCAGCAGTCCAAATTCCCTACCGACAGGGTTGAGTCCCTACGAGCAGTACTTC. This translates into CASSPNSLPTGLSPYEQYF.

The sample holds a few counts of this clonotype. This sequence joins TRBV5-5 and TRBJ2-7; tentatively, D is TRBD1 or TRBD2 (5 bases each). Germline CDR1 SGHKS, CDR2 YYEKEE (reference sequence). The V end lost 5 bases, the J end lost 3 bases, and 18 bases lay between the germline ends. The CDR3 contains 15 residues. The CDR3 is CASSTHVRGDYEQYF. DNA for the CDR3: TGTGCCAGCAGTACACACGTCCGAGGGGACTACGAGCAGTACTTC.

In its sample, this clonotype was seen a few times. The genes are TRBV5-5 and TRBJ1-5; D unclear. Germline lookup yields CDR1 SGHKS and CDR2 YYEKEE (reference sequence). Deletions cut 2 bases from V and 2 bases from J, with 11 bases between. The CDR3 runs 15 residues. The CDR3 region has the DNA TGTGCCAGCAGCTTTGTGCGTGATGGCAATCAGCCCCAGCATTTT. Translating it yields CASSFVRDGNQPQHF.

V and J are TRBV5-1 and TRBJ2-2; possibly TRBD2 for D (5 bases). Trimming removed 2 bases from V and 7 bases from J, with 12 bases in between. The length of the CDR3 is 14 residues. Looked up from germline, CDR1 is SGHRS and CDR2 is YFSETQ. The CDR3 DNA is TGCGCCAGCAGCTTATCGGCTAGCAACGGGGAGCTGTTTTTT. As protein: CASSLSASNGELFF.

On this clonotype itself: One end of the junction does not line up with germline, which may come from a read error. The gene calls are TRBV20-1 and TRBJ2-3; either TRBD1 or TRBD2 may fit D (5 bases each). The germline CDR1 and CDR2 sequences are DFQATT and SNEGSKA (reference sequence). The CDR3 has 15 amino acids. The CDR3 loop is CSASDGAGGTDTQCF. CDR3 sequence (DNA): TGCAGTGCTAGTGACGGGGCGGGTGGCACAGATACGCAGTGTTTT.

The CDR3 DNA reads TGTGCCAGCAGCCCCGGGGGACTAGCGGGAGTAAATGAGCAGTTCTTC. This encodes CASSPGGLAGVNEQFF. The chain recombines TRBV7-3 with TRBJ2-1, with TRBD2 identical over 14 bases. In germline, CDR1 is SGHTA, CDR2 FQGTGA. J gave up 7 bases and V 5 bases, and 7 bases lay outside the gene matches. This CDR3 contains 16 residues.

The J gene is TRBJ2-1, the V gene TRBV7-9; 9 bases are a match to TRBD2. CDR3 size: 17 residues. V dropped 5 bases and J dropped 6; count of bases not matched to a gene: 14. The germline CDR1 and CDR2 sequences are SEHNR and FQNEAQ (reference sequence). CDR3 residues: CASSPIGRSGRSNEQFF. CDR3 nucleotides: TGTGCCAGCAGCCCGATCGGTCGGAGCGGGAGGTCCAATGAGCAGTTCTTC.

The chain joins TRBV7-3 to TRBJ2-3; D is perhaps TRBD1 (6 bases). Per germline, CDR1 SGHTA and CDR2 FQGTGA. V shed 4 bases and J shed 5 bases, with 16 bases lying between them. There are 15 residues in the CDR3. The chain's CDR3 is CASSSGVSSGDTQYF. Written as DNA, the CDR3 is TGTGCCAGCAGCTCAGGGGTTTCCAGCGGAGATACGCAGTATTTT.

The chain links TRBV2 to TRBJ2-5, with D perhaps matching TRBD2 (6 bases). Germline V gene lookup returns CDR1 SNHLY and CDR2 FYNNEI. The germline V and J ends were trimmed by 4 bases and 4 bases, with 10 bases remaining between them. The CDR3 has 13 residues. CDR3 loop: CASSVSGGETQYF. CDR3 DNA sequence: TGTGCCAGCAGTGTGTCCGGGGGAGAGACCCAGTACTTC.

This clonotype showed up just a few times. The rearrangement links TRBV29-1 to TRBJ2-3; 8 bases are shared with TRBD2. Germline V gene lookup returns CDR1 SQVTM and CDR2 ANQGSEA. CDR3 length equals 11 residues. With V trimmed by 4 bases and J by 11 bases, 5 bases remained unmatched. The CDR3 DNA reads TGCAGCGTTGGATGGCTAGCGGGGCAGTATTTT. It translates to CSVGWLAGQYF.

This clonotype has ten or more counts. The chain couples TRBV29-1 to TRBJ2-5; perhaps TRBD1 as D (5 bases). This CDR3 contains 14 residues. Trimming stripped 4 bases from V and 3 bases from J, with 15 bases between. Germline CDR1 SQVTM, CDR2 ANQGSEA. The CDR3: CSVGLAAREETQYF. CDR3 nucleotide sequence: TGCAGCGTTGGACTGGCAGCCAGGGAAGAGACCCAGTACTTC.

This clonotype was counted many times. The genes are TRBV24-1 and TRBJ1-4; TRBD1 is a possible D gene (5 bases). V was pared by 2 bases and J by 5 bases, with 11 bases between. CDR1 KGHDR and CDR2 SFDVKD come from the germline V gene. The CDR3 runs to 15 residues. CDR3 DNA sequence: TGTGCCACCAGTGATTCGGACACTTTGAATGAAAAACTGTTTTTT. Its translation: CATSDSDTLNEKLFF.

The chain is built from TRBV29-1 and TRBJ2-5; 12 nucleotides match TRBD2. V shed 7 bases, J shed 3 bases, and the junction held 18 bases outside the gene matches. Germline CDR1 and CDR2: SQVTM and ANQGSEA. The CDR3 is made up of 18 amino acids. The CDR3 nucleotides read TGCAGCGCGGACAGAAGACTAGCGGGAGCCACCAAAAAAGAGACCCAGTACTTC. Translated, it gives CSADRRLAGATKKETQYF.

This clonotype was picked up many times. The chain recombines TRBV10-3 with TRBJ2-7; 8 nucleotides line up with TRBD1. The trim removed 6 bases at V and 5 bases at J, leaving 6 bases unmatched. The CDR3 is made up of 13 amino acids. The V gene's germline CDR1 is ENHRY and CDR2 SYGVKD. CDR3 region: CAIRSGGGDEQYF. The CDR3 DNA sequence: TGTGCCATCAGGTCAGGGGGCGGCGACGAGCAGTACTTC.

At least ten counts were recorded for this clonotype. The V gene is TRBV12-3 or TRBV12-4, the J gene TRBJ2-1; D is possibly TRBD1 (5 bases). Trimming removed 7 bases from V and 7 bases from J, with 11 bases in between. The CDR3 runs 12 residues. CDR3 sequence: CASKRQGNEQFF. For the CDR3, the DNA is TGTGCCAGCAAACGGCAGGGTAATGAGCAGTTCTTC.

The chain links TRBV12-3 or TRBV12-4 to TRBJ2-1, with 12 bases that match TRBD2. Trimming took 5 bases from V and 6 from J; bases not matched to a gene: 8. The length of the CDR3 is 16 residues. CDR3 sequence reads: CASSQSLAGGFNEQFF. In DNA, the CDR3 is TGTGCCAGCAGTCAATCACTAGCGGGAGGATTCAATGAGCAGTTCTTC.

At least ten counts were recorded for this clonotype. This chain links TRBV7-8 with TRBJ2-1; TRBD2 agrees at 12 bases. The junction had 13 bases not matched to a gene; V was cut back by 0 bases and J by 4 bases. This CDR3 is 20 amino acids long. The germline V gene has CDR1 SGHVS and CDR2 FQNEAQ. CDR3 loop: CASSLAGPIGLAGKYNEQFF. CDR3 bases: TGTGCCAGCAGCTTAGCCGGACCGATTGGACTAGCGGGAAAGTACAATGAGCAGTTCTTC. The whole variable domain, remainder taken from reference TRBV7-8 and TRBJ2-1, is GAGVSQSPRYKVAKRGQDVALRCDPISGHVSLFWYQQALGQGPEFLTYFQNEAQLDKSGLPSDRFFAERPEGSVSTLKIQRTQQEDSAVYLCASSLAGPIGLAGKYNEQFFGPGTRLTVL.

This clonotype was picked up many times. The rearrangement joins TRBV12-3 or TRBV12-4 to TRBJ2-1; TRBD1 matches 7 bases. The V gene end was trimmed by 7 bases and the J gene end by 9 bases; junction bases not matched to a gene: 6. The CDR3 spans 12 residues. The CDR3 is CASTLTGIEQFF. In DNA, the CDR3 is TGTGCCAGCACTCTGACAGGGATTGAGCAGTTCTTC.

On this clonotype: The junction does not match germline at one end; this may be a read error. The chain combines TRBV12-3 or TRBV12-4 with TRBJ2-1; 8 positions match TRBD2. CDR3 size: 11 residues. CDR3 protein: CASSLYGRGVF. CDR3 bases: TGTGCCAGCAGTTTATATGGGCGGGGGGTCTTC.

This clonotype was observed at least ten times. The CDR3 DNA is TGCAGTGCGAGGACTAGCACAGATACGCAGTATTTT. Amino acids: CSARTSTDTQYF. V and J are TRBV20-1 and TRBJ2-3; a possible D gene is TRBD2 (5 bases). CDR3 size: 12 residues. The germline V gene has CDR1 DFQATT and CDR2 SNEGSKA (reference sequence). Trimming shortened V by 6 bases and J by 0 bases, and 7 bases separated the two germline ends.